The 10 T cell receptor beta chains given below trace back to one sample, sequenced in a study of T cells in Graves' hyperthyroidism and ophthalmopathy. Authors of the study amplified TCR beta CDR3 regions from RNA transcripts. TCR CDR3 regions were first amplified by RT-PCR with HTBI primers. MiXCR, applied by TCRdb to the multiplex PCR reads, yields one record per CDR3 protein. The sample has a few hundred thousand distinct CDR3 sequences; approximately 14% are singletons. Sequencing input: blood. Every receptor here comes from a woman between 18 and 29 years old with Graves' hyperthyroidism that later progressed to Graves' ophthalmopathy.

J is TRBJ1-5 and V is TRBV27; D may be TRBD1 (5 bases). V was clipped by 5 bases and J by 0 bases, with 11 bases between them. The CDR3 length is 15 residues. Looked up from germline, CDR1 is MNHEY and CDR2 is SMNVEV (reference sequence). CDR3 protein: CASSIDRYSNQPQHF. CDR3 nucleotide sequence: TGTGCCAGCAGTATCGACAGATATAGCAATCAGCCCCAGCATTTT.

The sample holds many counts of this clonotype. The chain recombines TRBV28 with TRBJ2-7, with 7 bases matching TRBD2. The CDR3 contains 14 residues. CDR1 is MDHEN, CDR2 SYDVKM, per germline. V lost 7 bases and J lost 6; bases outside the gene matches: 12. The CDR3 DNA sequence: TGTGCCAGCACTCTCGGGCTAGCGGCCCCCGAGCAGTACTTC. It specifies CASTLGLAAPEQYF.

This clonotype has at least ten counts. The chain employs TRBV7-9 and TRBJ2-7; TRBD2 aligns across 10 bases. The germline V gene has CDR1 SEHNR and CDR2 FQNEAQ (reference sequence). The ends lost 4 bases at V and 3 bases at J; junction bases unmatched: 3. CDR3 size: 14 residues. This CDR3 reads CASSSSGSVYEQYF. The CDR3 nucleotides read TGTGCCAGCAGCTCTAGCGGGAGTGTCTACGAGCAGTACTTC.

This clonotype has only a few counts. The V and J genes are TRBV9 and TRBJ2-7; 8 bases line up with TRBD1. CDR1 and CDR2 (germline): SGDLS, YYNGEE. After removal of 0 bases from V and 1 base from J, the junction contained 3 bases not matched to a gene. CDR3 length: 15 amino acids. In nucleotides, the CDR3 is TGTGCCAGCAGCGTAGGCGGGACAGGATCCTACGAGCAGTACTTC. Amino acids: CASSVGGTGSYEQYF.

This clonotype came up many times. J is TRBJ1-6 and V is TRBV30; tentative D call: TRBD1 (6 bases). The CDR3 runs 13 residues. Trimming cost V 3 bases and J 10 bases, with 13 bases left between them. The germline V gene has CDR1 GTSNPN and CDR2 SVGIG (reference sequence). The CDR3 coding sequence is TGTGCCTGGAGGATAGGGGGAGCATCACCCCTCCACTTT. This encodes CAWRIGGASPLHF.

This clonotype was seen at least ten times. Written as DNA, the CDR3 is TGTGCCAGCAGTTTAGTTTCAGCAGGGGCAGGCTACACCTTC. Protein sequence: CASSLVSAGAGYTF. The chain has TRBV12-3 or TRBV12-4 and TRBJ1-2, with D possibly TRBD1 on 6 matching bases. With 1 base removed from V and 8 bases from J, the gap between germline ends came to 14 bases. The CDR3 has 14 amino acids.

This clonotype has a count of ten or more. The rearrangement joins TRBV24-1 to TRBJ2-7, with D perhaps TRBD2 (5 bases). V lost 5 bases to trimming and J lost 2 bases, with 9 bases between them. From germline, CDR1 is KGHDR and CDR2 SFDVKD. CDR3 size: 13 residues. CDR3 sequence reads: CATSARDPYEQYF. The CDR3 DNA is TGTGCCACCAGTGCGAGGGATCCCTACGAGCAGTACTTC.

This clonotype has more than one count but fewer than ten. The chain uses TRBV11-3 and TRBJ2-2, with 9 bases lining up with TRBD2. The CDR3 is 15 amino acids. The V segment lost 5 bases and the J segment 2 bases; nucleotides outside the gene matches: 3. Germline values: CDR1 SGHNT, CDR2 YENEEA. CDR3 loop: CASSISGSNTGELFF. The CDR3 nucleotides read TGTGCCAGCAGCATTAGCGGGAGCAACACCGGGGAGCTGTTTTTT.

This clonotype was counted a few times. The junction shows a germline mismatch at one end, possibly a read error. This chain joins TRBV5-1 and TRBJ1-4; no clear D. The CDR3 contains 14 residues. Per germline, CDR1 SGHRS and CDR2 YFSETQ. The CDR3 DNA follows: TGCGCCAGCAAAATTGGTGGTATTAATGGAAAACTGTTTTTT. It is translated as CASKIGGINGKLFF. The whole variable domain, remainder taken from reference TRBV5-1 and TRBJ1-4, is KAGVTQTPRYLIKTRGQQVTLSCSPISGHRSVSWYQQTPGQGLQFLFEYFSETQRNKGNFPGRFSGRQFSNSRSEMNVSTLELGDSALYLCASKIGGINGKLFFGSGTQLSVL.

This clonotype was found many times. The chain couples TRBV2 to TRBJ2-1; 10 bases map to TRBD2. With V trimmed by 5 bases and J by 8 bases, 12 bases remained unmatched. This CDR3 is 16 amino acids long. Germline assignment: CDR1 SNHLY and CDR2 FYNNEI. The CDR3 coding sequence is TGTGCCAGCAGTCACCCGGTCGAGCGGGAGGGCGATGAGCAGTTCTTC. It is translated as CASSHPVEREGDEQFF.